This TCR beta chain was found in a study of cytomegalovirus exposure and HLA in healthy donors. Overall study context: A later analysis reported the approximately 120 validation repertoires used the same platform as the 500 to 800 first-cohort repertoires. Study findings and constraints: According to a subsequent analysis, TCR clusters identified in the first cohort showed a tendency to co-occur across the roughly 130 validation repertoires. Both high specificity and high sensitivity reportedly marked the classifier's diagnosis of cytomegalovirus status.

On this clone itself: Its antigen is unidentified.

Only in-frame clones appear in the TCRdb table, and some are missing; sequencing was by immunoSEQ multiplex PCR. This sample carries about 220,000 clones, roughly 88% of them seen once, and the ten largest clones take about 14%. J was trimmed by 4 bases and V by 8 bases; bases with no gene match: 10. CDR1 and CDR2 from the germline V gene are SGDLS and YYNGEE. This CDR3 is built from 14 residues. Sequencing used PBMCs. The TCR sequence derives from a woman aged 25 to 39 in good health and CMV-seropositive. The V gene is TRBV9, the J gene TRBJ2-5, with 8 positions matching TRBD2. Here the CDR3 DNA reads TGTGCCAGTTCTCCGGGAGGGCGGCGAGAGACCCAGTACTTC. Translated, it gives CASSPGGRRETQYF. Complete variable domain (other parts from reference TRBV9 and TRBJ2-5): DSGVTQTPKHLITATGQRVTLRCSPRSGDLSVYWYQQSLDQGLQFLIQYYNGEERAKGNILERFSAQQFPDLHSELNLSSLELGDSALYFCASSPGGRRETQYFGPGTRLLVL.